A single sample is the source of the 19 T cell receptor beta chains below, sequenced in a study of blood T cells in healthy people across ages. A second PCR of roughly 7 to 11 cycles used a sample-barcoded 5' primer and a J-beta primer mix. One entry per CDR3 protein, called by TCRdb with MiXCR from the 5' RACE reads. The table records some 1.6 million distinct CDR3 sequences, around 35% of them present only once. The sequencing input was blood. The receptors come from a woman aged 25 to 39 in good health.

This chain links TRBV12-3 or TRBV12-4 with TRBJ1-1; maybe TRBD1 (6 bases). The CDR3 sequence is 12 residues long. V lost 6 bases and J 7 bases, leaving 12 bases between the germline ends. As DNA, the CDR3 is TGTGCCAGCAGCCCTGACAGGTATGAAGCTTTCTTT. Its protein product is CASSPDRYEAFF.

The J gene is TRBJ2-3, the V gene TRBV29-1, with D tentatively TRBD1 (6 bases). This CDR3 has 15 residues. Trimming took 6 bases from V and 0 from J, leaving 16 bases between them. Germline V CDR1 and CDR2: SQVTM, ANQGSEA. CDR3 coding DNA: TGCAGCGTCACCGGGACACTTTATAGCACAGATACGCAGTATTTT. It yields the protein CSVTGTLYSTDTQYF.

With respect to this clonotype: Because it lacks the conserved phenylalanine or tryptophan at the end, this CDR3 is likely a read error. This CDR3 is CASSVQGANEQYS. The CDR3 DNA follows: TGTGCCAGCAGCGTACAGGGTGCCAACGAGCAGTACTCC. This chain links TRBV11-2 with TRBJ2-4; D is possibly TRBD1 (6 bases). The J call may be incorrect, as the DNA end agrees better with TRBJ2-7. The CDR3 sequence is 13 residues long. Germline V lookup: CDR1 SGHAT, CDR2 FQNNGV.

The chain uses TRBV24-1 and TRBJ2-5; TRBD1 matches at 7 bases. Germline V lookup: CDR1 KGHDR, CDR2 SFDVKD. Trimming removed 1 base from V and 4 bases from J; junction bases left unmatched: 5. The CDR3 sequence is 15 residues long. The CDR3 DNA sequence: TGTGCCACCAGTGATTTCGGAAGGACAGGAGAGACCCAGTACTTC. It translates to CATSDFGRTGETQYF.

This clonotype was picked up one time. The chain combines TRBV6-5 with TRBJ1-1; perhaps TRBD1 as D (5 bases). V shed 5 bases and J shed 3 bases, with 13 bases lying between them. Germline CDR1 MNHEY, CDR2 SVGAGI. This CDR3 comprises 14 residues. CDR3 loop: CASSHEGFYTEAFF. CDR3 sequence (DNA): TGTGCCAGCAGTCACGAGGGGTTCTACACTGAAGCTTTCTTT.

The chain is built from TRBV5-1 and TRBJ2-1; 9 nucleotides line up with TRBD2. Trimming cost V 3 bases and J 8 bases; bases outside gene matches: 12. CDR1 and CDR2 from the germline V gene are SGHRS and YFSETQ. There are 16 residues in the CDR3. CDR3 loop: CASSSPGGGAVYEQFF. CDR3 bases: TGCGCCAGCAGCTCACCGGGCGGGGGGGCCGTATATGAGCAGTTCTTC.

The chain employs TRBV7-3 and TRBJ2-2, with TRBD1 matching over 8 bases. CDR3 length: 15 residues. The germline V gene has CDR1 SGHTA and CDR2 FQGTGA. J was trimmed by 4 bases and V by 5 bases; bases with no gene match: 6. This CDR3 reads CASSPGQDTTGELFF. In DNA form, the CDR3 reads TGTGCCAGCAGCCCGGGACAGGACACCACCGGGGAGCTGTTTTTT.

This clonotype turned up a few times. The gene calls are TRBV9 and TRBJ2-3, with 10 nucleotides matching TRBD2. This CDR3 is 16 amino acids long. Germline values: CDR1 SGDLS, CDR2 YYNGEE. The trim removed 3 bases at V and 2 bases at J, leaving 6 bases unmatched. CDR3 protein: CASSALAGATTDTQYF. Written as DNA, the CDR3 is TGTGCCAGCAGCGCCCTAGCGGGGGCCACCACAGATACGCAGTATTTT. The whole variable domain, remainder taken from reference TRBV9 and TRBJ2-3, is DSGVTQTPKHLITATGQRVTLRCSPRSGDLSVYWYQQSLDQGLQFLIQYYNGEERAKGNILERFSAQQFPDLHSELNLSSLELGDSALYFCASSALAGATTDTQYFGPGTRLTVL.

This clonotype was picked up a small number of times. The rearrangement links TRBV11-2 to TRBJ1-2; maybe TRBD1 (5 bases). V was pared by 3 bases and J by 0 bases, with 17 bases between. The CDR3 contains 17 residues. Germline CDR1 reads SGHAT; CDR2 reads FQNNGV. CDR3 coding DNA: TGTGCCAGCAGCTTCAGCGGGGGAGCTGGAGCTAACTATGGCTACACCTTC. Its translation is CASSFSGGAGANYGYTF.

The CDR3 protein is CASIKLAASTDTQYF. The DNA of the CDR3 is TGTGCCAGCATCAAGCTAGCTGCTAGCACAGATACGCAGTATTTT. The chain employs TRBV5-6 and TRBJ2-3, with D possibly matching TRBD2 (5 bases). Trimming removed 6 bases from V and 0 bases from J, with 14 bases in between. This CDR3 is 15 amino acids long. Germline V gives CDR1 SGHDT, CDR2 YYEEEE.

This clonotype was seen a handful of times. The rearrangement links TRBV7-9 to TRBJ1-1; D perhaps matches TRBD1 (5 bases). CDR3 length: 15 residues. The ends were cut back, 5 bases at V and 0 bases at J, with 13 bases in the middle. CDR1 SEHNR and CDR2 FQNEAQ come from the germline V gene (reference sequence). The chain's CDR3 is CASSPQVQVNTEAFF. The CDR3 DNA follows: TGTGCCAGCAGCCCCCAAGTACAGGTGAACACTGAAGCTTTCTTT.

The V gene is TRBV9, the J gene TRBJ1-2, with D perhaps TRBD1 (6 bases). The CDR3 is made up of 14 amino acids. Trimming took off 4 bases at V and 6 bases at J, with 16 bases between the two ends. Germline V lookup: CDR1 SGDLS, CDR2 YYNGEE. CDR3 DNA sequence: TGTGCCAGCAGCCTAAGAAACAGGGCGGATGGCTACACCTTC. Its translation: CASSLRNRADGYTF.

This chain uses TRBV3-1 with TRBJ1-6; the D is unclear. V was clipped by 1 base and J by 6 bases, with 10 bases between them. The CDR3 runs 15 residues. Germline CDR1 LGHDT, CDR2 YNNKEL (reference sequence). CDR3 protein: CASSQGANSNSPLHF. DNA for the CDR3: TGTGCCAGCAGCCAAGGGGCCAACTCTAATTCACCCCTCCACTTT.

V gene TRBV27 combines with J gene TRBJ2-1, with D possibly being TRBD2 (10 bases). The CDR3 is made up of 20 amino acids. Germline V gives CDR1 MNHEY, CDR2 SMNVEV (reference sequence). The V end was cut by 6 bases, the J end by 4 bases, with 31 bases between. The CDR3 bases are TGTGCCAGCAGCCAACAGGGGGCGCCCAGCGGGGGGGCTAAATACAATGAGCAGTTCTTC. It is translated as CASSQQGAPSGGAKYNEQFF.

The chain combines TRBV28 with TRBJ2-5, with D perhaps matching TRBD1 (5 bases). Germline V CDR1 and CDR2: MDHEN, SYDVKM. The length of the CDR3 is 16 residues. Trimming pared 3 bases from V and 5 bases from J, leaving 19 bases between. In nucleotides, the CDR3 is TGTGCCAGCAGTTTCCGCTTAGGGCAGGGTGGTGAGACCCAGTACTTC. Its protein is CASSFRLGQGGETQYF.

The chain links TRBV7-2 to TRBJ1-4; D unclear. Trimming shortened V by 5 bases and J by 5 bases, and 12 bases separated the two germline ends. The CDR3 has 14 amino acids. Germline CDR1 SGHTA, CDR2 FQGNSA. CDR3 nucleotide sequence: TGTGCCAGCAGCAAAGGACTGGTAAATGAAAAACTGTTTTTT. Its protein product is CASSKGLVNEKLFF.

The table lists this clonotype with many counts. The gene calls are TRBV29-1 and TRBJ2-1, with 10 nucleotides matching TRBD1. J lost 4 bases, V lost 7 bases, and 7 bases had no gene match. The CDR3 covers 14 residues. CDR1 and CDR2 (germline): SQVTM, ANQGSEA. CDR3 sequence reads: CSGYRDRGYNEQFF. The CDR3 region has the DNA TGCAGCGGTTATCGGGACAGGGGATACAATGAGCAGTTCTTC.

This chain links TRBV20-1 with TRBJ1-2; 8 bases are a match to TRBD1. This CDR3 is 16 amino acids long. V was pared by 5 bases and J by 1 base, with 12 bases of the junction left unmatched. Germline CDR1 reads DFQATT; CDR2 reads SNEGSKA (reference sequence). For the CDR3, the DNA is TGCAGTGCTGGAGTCCCTTCAGGGGGCGATAACTATGGCTACACCTTC. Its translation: CSAGVPSGGDNYGYTF.

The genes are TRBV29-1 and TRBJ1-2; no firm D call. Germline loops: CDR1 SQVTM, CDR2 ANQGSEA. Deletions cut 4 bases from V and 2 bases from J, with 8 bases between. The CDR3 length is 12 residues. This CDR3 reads CSVAAPNYGYTF. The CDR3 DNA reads TGCAGCGTTGCGGCCCCAAACTATGGCTACACCTTC.